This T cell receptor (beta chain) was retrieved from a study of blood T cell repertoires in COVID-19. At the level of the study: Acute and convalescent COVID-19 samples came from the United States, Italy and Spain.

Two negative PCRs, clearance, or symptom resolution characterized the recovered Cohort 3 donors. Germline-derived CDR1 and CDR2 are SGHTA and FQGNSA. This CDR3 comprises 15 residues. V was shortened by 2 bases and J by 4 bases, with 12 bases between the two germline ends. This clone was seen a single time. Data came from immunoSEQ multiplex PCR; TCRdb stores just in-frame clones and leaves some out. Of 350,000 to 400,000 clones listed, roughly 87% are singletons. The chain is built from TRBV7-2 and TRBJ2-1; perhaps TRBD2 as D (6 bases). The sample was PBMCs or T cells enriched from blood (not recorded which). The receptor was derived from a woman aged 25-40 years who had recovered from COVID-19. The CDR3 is CASSLYGSQYNEQFF. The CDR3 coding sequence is TGTGCCAGCAGCTTATACGGGAGTCAGTACAATGAGCAGTTCTTC.